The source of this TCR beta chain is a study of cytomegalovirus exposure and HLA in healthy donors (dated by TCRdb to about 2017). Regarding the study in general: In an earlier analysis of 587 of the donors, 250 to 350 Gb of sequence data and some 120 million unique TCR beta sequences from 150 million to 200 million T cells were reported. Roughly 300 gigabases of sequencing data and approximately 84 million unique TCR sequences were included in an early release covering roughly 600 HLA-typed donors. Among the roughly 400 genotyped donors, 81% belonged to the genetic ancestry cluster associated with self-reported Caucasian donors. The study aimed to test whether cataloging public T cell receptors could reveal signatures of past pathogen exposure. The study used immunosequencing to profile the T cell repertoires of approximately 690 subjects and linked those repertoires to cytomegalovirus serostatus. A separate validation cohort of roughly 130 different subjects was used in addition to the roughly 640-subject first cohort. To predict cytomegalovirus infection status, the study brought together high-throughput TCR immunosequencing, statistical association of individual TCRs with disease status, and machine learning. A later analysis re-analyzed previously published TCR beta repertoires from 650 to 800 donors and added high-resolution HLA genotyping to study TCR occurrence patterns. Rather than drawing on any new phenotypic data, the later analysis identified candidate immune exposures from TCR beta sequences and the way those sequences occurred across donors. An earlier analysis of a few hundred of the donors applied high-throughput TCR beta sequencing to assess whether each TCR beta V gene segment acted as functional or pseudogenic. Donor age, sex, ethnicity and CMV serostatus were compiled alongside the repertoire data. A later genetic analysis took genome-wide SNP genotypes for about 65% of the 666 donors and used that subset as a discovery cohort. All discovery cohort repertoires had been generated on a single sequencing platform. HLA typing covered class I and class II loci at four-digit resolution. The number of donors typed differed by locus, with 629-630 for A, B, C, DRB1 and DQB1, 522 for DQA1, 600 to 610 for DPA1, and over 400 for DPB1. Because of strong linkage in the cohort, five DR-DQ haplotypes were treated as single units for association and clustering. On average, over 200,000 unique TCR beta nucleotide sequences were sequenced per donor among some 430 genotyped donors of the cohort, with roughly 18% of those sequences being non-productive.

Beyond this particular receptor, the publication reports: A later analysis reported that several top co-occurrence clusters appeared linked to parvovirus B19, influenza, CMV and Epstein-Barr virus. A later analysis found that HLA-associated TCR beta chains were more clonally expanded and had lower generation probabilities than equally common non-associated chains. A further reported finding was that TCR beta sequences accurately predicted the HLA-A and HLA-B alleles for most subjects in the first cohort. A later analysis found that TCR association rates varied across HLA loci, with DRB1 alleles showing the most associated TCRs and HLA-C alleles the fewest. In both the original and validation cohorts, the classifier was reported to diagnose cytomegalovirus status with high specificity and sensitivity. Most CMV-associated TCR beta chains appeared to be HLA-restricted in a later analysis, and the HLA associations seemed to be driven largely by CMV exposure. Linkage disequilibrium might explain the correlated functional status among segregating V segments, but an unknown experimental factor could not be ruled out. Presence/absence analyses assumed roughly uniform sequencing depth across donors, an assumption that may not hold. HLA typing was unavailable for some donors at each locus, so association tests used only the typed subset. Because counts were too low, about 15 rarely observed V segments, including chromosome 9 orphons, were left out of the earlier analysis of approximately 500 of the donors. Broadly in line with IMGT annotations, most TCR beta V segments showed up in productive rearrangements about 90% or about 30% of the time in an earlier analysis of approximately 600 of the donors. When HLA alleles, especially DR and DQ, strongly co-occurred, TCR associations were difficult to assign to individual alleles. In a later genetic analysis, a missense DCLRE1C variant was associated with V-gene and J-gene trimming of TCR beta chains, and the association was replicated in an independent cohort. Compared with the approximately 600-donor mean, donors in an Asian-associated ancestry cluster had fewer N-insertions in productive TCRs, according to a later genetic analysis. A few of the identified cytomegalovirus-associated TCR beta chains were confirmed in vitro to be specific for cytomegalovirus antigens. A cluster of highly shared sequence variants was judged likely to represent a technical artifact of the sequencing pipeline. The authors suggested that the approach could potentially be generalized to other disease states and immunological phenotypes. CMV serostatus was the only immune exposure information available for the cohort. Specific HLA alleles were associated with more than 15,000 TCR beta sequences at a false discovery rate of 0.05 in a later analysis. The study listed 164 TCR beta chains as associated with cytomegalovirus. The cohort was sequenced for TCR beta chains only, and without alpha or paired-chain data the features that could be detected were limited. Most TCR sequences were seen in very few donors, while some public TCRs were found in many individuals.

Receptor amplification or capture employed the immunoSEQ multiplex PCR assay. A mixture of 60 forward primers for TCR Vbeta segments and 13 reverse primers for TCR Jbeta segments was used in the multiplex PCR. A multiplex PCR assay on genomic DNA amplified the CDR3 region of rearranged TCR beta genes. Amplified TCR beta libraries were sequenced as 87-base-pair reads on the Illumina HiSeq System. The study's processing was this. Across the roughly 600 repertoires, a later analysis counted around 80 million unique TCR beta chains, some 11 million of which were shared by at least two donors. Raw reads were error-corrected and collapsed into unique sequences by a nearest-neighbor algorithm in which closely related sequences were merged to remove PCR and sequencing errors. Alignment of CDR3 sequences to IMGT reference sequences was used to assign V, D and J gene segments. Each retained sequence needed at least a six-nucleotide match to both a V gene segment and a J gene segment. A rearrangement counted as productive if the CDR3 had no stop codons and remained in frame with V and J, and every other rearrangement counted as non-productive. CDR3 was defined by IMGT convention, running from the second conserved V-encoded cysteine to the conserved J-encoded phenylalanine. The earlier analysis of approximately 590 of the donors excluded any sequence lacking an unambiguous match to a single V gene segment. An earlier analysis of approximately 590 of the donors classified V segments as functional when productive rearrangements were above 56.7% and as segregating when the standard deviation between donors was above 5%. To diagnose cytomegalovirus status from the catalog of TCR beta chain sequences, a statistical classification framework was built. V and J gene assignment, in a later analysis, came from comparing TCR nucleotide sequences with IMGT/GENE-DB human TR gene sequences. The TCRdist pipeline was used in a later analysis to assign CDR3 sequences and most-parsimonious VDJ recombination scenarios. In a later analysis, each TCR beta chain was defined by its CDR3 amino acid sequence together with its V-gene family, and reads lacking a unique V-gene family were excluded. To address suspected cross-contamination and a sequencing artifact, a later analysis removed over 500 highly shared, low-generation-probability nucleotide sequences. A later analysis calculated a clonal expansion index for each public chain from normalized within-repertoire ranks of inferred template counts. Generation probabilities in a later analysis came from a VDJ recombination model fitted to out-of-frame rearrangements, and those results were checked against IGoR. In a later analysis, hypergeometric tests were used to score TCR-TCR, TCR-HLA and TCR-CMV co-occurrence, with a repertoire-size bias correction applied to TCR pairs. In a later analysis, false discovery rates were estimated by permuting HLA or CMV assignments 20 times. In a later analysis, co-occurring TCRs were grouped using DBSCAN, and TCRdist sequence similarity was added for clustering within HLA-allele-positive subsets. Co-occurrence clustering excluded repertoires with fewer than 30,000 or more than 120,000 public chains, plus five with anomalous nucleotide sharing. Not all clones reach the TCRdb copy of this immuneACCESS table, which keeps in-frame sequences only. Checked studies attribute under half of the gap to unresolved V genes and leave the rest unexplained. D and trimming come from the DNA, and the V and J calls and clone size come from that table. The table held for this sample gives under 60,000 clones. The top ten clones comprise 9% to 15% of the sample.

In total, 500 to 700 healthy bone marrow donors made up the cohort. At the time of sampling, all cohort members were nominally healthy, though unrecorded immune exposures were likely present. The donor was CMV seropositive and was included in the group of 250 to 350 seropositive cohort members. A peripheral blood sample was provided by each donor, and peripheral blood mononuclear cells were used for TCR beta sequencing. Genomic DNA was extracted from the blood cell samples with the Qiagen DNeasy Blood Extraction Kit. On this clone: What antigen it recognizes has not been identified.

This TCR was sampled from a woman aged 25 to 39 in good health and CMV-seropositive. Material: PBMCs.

The CDR3 region has the sequence CASSSTSEADNEQFF. The DNA sequence reads TGTGCCAGCAGCTCAACTAGTGAAGCGGACAATGAGCAGTTCTTC. The rearrangement joined TRBV7-9 to TRBJ2-1, and TRBD2 may be the D gene, going by 5 matching bases. V and J lose 4 bases and 5 bases, and a span of 15 bases separates them. The germline V gene (reference sequence) provides CDR1 SEHNR and CDR2 FQNEAQ. The CDR3, from cysteine to phenylalanine, totals 15 residues. Here the CDR3 DNA is all that survives: 45 bases in frame from base 1.